The T cell receptor (beta chain) under discussion was sequenced for a study of shared clonotypes between healthy human individuals (dated by TCRdb to the early 2020s). Broadly, across the study: Three men and a couple of women, aged 18 to 49 years, made up the cohort. Libraries were prepared and TCR repertoires were sequenced by different laboratories using diverse techniques, in order to increase sequencing depth and limit assay-specific biases. To estimate repertoire size and how much clonotype sharing occurs between individuals, the study deeply sequenced the blood TCR repertoires of about 5 healthy adults. Leukapheresis yielded between about 0.8 and 8.9 billion PBMCs per donor.

Using the deep immunoSEQ assay, TCR CDR3 regions were amplified from genomic DNA by multiplex PCR. Extracted genomic DNA from each cell subset was spread evenly across all wells of several immunoSEQ 96-well plates, with each plate serving as a replicate. For unsorted PBMC, approximately 310 ng genomic DNA, equal to approximately 30,000 T cell genomes, was loaded into each replicate PCR. Genomic DNA from unsorted PBMC was sequenced over ten immunoSEQ deep assay plates. Purified libraries were quantified with a Qubit 3.0 fluorometer, sized on a Bioanalyzer 2100, and re-quantified with the KAPA Library Quantification kit. Every immunoSEQ 96-well plate was sequenced on a dedicated single-read 150-cycle Illumina NextSeq 550 flow cell. The original pipeline was this. Because the immunoSEQ output held only junctional sequences and lacked quality scores, the filtering could not match the filtering applied to full-length reads. To assign V/J genes and CDR3, sequences were annotated against IMGT germline references using PyIR, a Python wrapper for IgBLAST v1.9. Reads with weak V/J assignments (E-value above 1e-6), missing CDR3, stop codons, out-of-frame junctions, or ambiguous translated residues were removed. A V3J clonotype was defined by an identical inferred V gene, J gene, and CDR3 amino acid sequence. The percentage overlap between two repertoires was calculated by dividing the number of shared unique clonotypes by the size of the smaller repertoire. Repertoire richness was assessed with RTK rarefaction, the Chao1 estimator, and Recon v2.1 estimates of unobserved clonotypes. TCRdb took over this immuneACCESS table, retaining in-frame rearrangements with V and J assigned. Such tables are incomplete; in checked studies, under half of the missing clones stem from an unresolved V gene, and the remainder is unexplained. The V and J calls and the clone size are those of that table, but D and trimming were determined from the DNA. This sample gives around 500,000 clones in total; 70% to 80% of them show up just once. 13% of the sample belongs to the ten largest clones.

Donors were healthy HIV-negative adults with no recently reported acute infections or vaccinations. Every donor was a Caucasian adult living in Nashville, Tennessee, USA. In the unsorted samples, roughly 90 million PBMCs were counted, and genomic DNA was extracted using the QIAamp DNA Blood Mini kit. Blood was obtained by leukapheresis, after which PBMCs were separated by Ficoll-Histopaque density gradient centrifugation and cryopreserved in liquid nitrogen vapor phase. Via the germline V gene, CDR1 is SGHVS and CDR2 FNYEAQ. Spanning cysteine to phenylalanine, the CDR3 consists of 14 amino acids. The only DNA kept is the CDR3, 42 bases in frame from the first base. V and J are truncated by 0 bases and 2 bases respectively, leaving an intervening sequence of 6 bases. In regard to this clone: The antigen it binds to is not known. No much larger clonotype is one base removed from it; base qualities were not supplied.

General conclusions and limits of the study: Sampling was restricted to blood, and TCR repertoires in tissues likely differ from the TCR repertoires found in blood. Because the study included only a small number of donors, the genetic and exposure-history diversity represented was limited. Pairwise subsampling led to the expectation that sequencing depth would affect the degree of clonotype sharing among donors.

The chain joins TRBV7-6 to TRBJ2-3; the D gene is possibly TRBD1 or TRBD2, each agreeing over 5 bases. The sequenced sample was PBMCs. This clonotype was sampled from a woman aged 40 to 50 in good health. Some clones in this sample may be carry-over from other donors' samples. The DNA sequence is as follows: TGTGCCAGCAGCTTAGCAGGGACCACAGATACGCAGTATTTT. Its protein is CASSLAGTTDTQYF.